This passage covers 30 T cell receptor beta chains from one sample sequenced in a study of T cell responses to AZD1222 COVID-19 vaccine. Measured with immunoSEQ multiplex PCR; TCRdb has only the in-frame clones, and not every one. The sample lists approximately 35,000 clones, 86% occurring once. This sample comprised peripheral blood, obtained on day 0 of AZD1222 vaccination. Source of these receptors: an adult in good health.

This chain joins TRBV12-3 or TRBV12-4 and TRBJ1-5, with D unclear. The CDR3 runs 12 residues. Trimming stripped 3 bases from V and 7 bases from J, with 7 bases between. CDR3 amino acids: CASSFASQPQHF. The CDR3 DNA is TGTGCCAGCAGTTTTGCTAGCCAGCCCCAGCATTTT.

The J gene is TRBJ2-7, the V gene TRBV2, with D hard to call. The CDR3 is 13 residues long. CDR1 and CDR2 (germline): SNHLY, FYNNEI. V lost 3 bases and J lost 0, with 6 bases in between. The CDR3 region has the DNA TGTGCCAGCAGTGATGGTAGCTCCTACGAGCAGTACTTC. Translated: CASSDGSSYEQYF.

The chain is built from TRBV2 and TRBJ1-2, with D possibly matching TRBD1 (5 bases). Trimming shortened V by 1 base and J by 6 bases, and 12 bases separated the two germline ends. The CDR3 extends over 14 amino acids. Germline assignment: CDR1 SNHLY and CDR2 FYNNEI. As DNA, the CDR3 is TGTGCCAGCAGTGAAGAGAGGGGCCTGGATGGCTACACCTTC. This encodes CASSEERGLDGYTF.

The rearrangement uses TRBV30 and TRBJ2-1; a possible D gene is TRBD2 (6 bases). Germline V lookup: CDR1 GTSNPN, CDR2 SVGIG (reference sequence). CDR3 size: 14 residues. Trimming removed 1 base from V and 2 bases from J, with 9 bases in between. The DNA for the CDR3 is TGTGCCTGGAGTGCCGGAGGGCCCTACAATGAGCAGTTCTTC. Translating it yields CAWSAGGPYNEQFF. The entire variable domain, with the rest obtained from reference TRBV30 and TRBJ2-1, is as follows: SQTIHQWPATLVQPVGSPLSLECTVEGTSNPNLYWYRQAAGRGLQLLFYSVGIGQISSEVPQNLSASRPQDRQFILSSKKLLLSDSGFYLCAWSAGGPYNEQFFGPGTRLTVL.

The CDR3 here is CASSPGLAGKSDTQYF. The CDR3 region has the DNA TGCGCCAGCAGCCCAGGACTAGCGGGGAAGTCAGATACGCAGTATTTT. J is TRBJ2-3 and V is TRBV4-3; 12 nucleotides agree with TRBD2. CDR3 length equals 16 residues. V lost 4 bases and J lost 4; bases outside the gene matches: 6. CDR1 and CDR2 from the germline V gene are LGHNA and YSLEER.

This chain connects TRBV19 to TRBJ2-3; D remains ambiguous. Germline V gene lookup returns CDR1 LNHDA and CDR2 SQIVND (reference sequence). CDR3 size: 13 residues. Here the CDR3 reads CAASTLGADTQYF. CDR3 nucleotide sequence: TGTGCTGCCAGTACCCTTGGCGCAGATACGCAGTATTTT.

V usage is TRBV21-1 and J usage is TRBJ2-5. TRBV21-1 is recorded as a pseudogene. The CDR3 runs to 16 residues. The CDR3, as DNA: TGTGCCAGCAGCAAAAGGGGGGTCGATTCTGGGGAGACCCAGTACTTC. It encodes CASSKRGVDSGETQYF.

The J gene is TRBJ2-7, the V gene TRBV7-6, with TRBD1 identical over 7 bases. This CDR3 is built from 16 residues. The trim removed 1 base at V and 3 bases at J, leaving 9 bases unmatched. CDR1 SGHVS and CDR2 FNYEAQ come from the germline V gene. CDR3 bases: TGTGCCAGCAGCTTAGGCCCACCGGGACAGATCTACGAGCAGTACTTC. This encodes CASSLGPPGQIYEQYF.

This clone has a handful of counts. V is TRBV7-2 and J is TRBJ1-5; no clear D gene. Germline CDR1 reads SGHTA; CDR2 reads FQGNSA. Trimming pared 4 bases from V and 0 bases from J, leaving 4 bases between. The CDR3 contains 13 residues. CDR3 in DNA: TGTGCCAGCAGCTCAGATAGCAATCAGCCCCAGCATTTT. This translates into CASSSDSNQPQHF.

This chain connects TRBV10-1 to TRBJ2-5; D possibly corresponds to TRBD2 (6 bases). V shed 3 bases and J shed 0 bases, with 11 bases lying between them. This CDR3 has 15 amino acids. Per the germline V gene, CDR1 is WNHNN and CDR2 is SYGVQD (reference sequence). The CDR3 region is CASSDGTRYQETQYF. DNA for the CDR3: TGCGCCAGCAGTGACGGGACTCGGTACCAAGAGACCCAGTACTTC.

The chain recombines TRBV29-1 with TRBJ2-5, with 8 bases aligning to TRBD2. V trimming: 2 bases; J trimming: 4 bases; junction bases outside the gene matches: 6. In germline, CDR1 is SQVTM, CDR2 ANQGSEA. This CDR3 contains 14 residues. The CDR3: CSVEPAGAGETQYF. CDR3 nucleotides: TGCAGCGTTGAACCAGCGGGAGCCGGAGAGACCCAGTACTTC.

V gene TRBV13 combines with J gene TRBJ1-1, with 7 bases that match TRBD1. The V gene end was trimmed by 2 bases and the J gene end by 7 bases; junction bases not matched to a gene: 13. The CDR3 spans 16 residues. CDR1 is PRHDT and CDR2 is FYEKMQ in the germline V gene (reference sequence). In DNA, the CDR3 is TGTGCCAGCAGCTTACCCCTCCAGGGGGGAGATGGTGAAGCTTTCTTT. Protein sequence: CASSLPLQGGDGEAFF.

The chain employs TRBV7-2 and TRBJ2-4; tentatively, D is TRBD1 or TRBD2 (5 bases each). CDR1 SGHTA and CDR2 FQGNSA come from the germline V gene. The CDR3 covers 15 residues. The V gene lost 5 bases and the J gene lost 0 bases, with 11 bases spanning the gap. CDR3 bases: TGTGCCAGCAGCCGGGACGGACTAGCCAAAAACATTCAGTACTTC. Its protein product is CASSRDGLAKNIQYF.

The CDR3 region is CASSKSPLGYEQYF. Written as DNA, the CDR3 is TGTGCCAGCAGTAAATCCCCTCTAGGCTACGAGCAGTACTTC. The rearrangement uses TRBV6-2 or TRBV6-3 and TRBJ2-7; unclear D gene. There are 14 residues in the CDR3. Germline V gene sequence: CDR1 MNHEY, CDR2 SVGEGT. Trimming shortened V by 5 bases and J by 3 bases, and 14 bases separated the two germline ends.

V usage is TRBV7-9 and J usage is TRBJ1-2; D call uncertain. Trimming removed 0 bases from V and 8 bases from J, with 13 bases in between. Germline V gene data show CDR1 as SEHNR and CDR2 as FQNEAQ (reference sequence). CDR3 length: 14 residues. The CDR3 bases are TGTGCCAGCAGCTTAGCCTCGCCAACGAGGGGCTACACCTTC. It codes for CASSLASPTRGYTF.

The chain combines TRBV7-3 with TRBJ2-1, with 11 bases identical to TRBD2. The V gene's germline CDR1 is SGHTA and CDR2 FQGTGA. J lost 0 bases, V lost 5 bases, and 12 bases had no gene match. The CDR3 sequence is 19 residues long. The CDR3 nucleotides are TGTGCCAGCAGCCCGGGGACTAGCGGAAGGACTGTCTCCTACAATGAGCAGTTCTTC. It translates to CASSPGTSGRTVSYNEQFF.

This clone was found once. The chain joins TRBV2 to TRBJ2-3; 9 bases map to TRBD2. This CDR3 region has 16 residues. Losses at the gene ends were 5 bases for V and 4 bases for J; bases not matched to a gene: 10. The V gene's germline CDR1 is SNHLY and CDR2 FYNNEI. CDR3 DNA: TGTGCCAGCAGTTCTAAGGGGACTAGCAAGTCAGATACGCAGTATTTT. It yields the protein CASSSKGTSKSDTQYF. Full variable domain (remainder filled in from reference TRBV2 and TRBJ2-3): EPEVTQTPSHQVTQMGQEVILRCVPISNHLYFYWYRQILGQKVEFLVSFYNNEISEKSEIFDDQFSVERPDGSNFTLKIRSTKLEDSAMYFCASSSKGTSKSDTQYFGPGTRLTVL.

V is TRBV30 and J is TRBJ2-5; D is ambiguous. This CDR3 has 11 residues. Trimming took off 2 bases at V and 5 bases at J, with 6 bases between the two ends. The V gene's germline CDR1 is GTSNPN and CDR2 SVGIG (reference sequence). The CDR3 reads CAWSLSETQYF. The CDR3 DNA follows: TGTGCCTGGAGTCTCTCTGAGACCCAGTACTTC.

The rearrangement joins TRBV5-1 to TRBJ1-1, with 7 bases fitting TRBD1. The CDR3 loop spans 15 amino acids. CDR1 SGHRS and CDR2 YFSETQ come from the germline V gene. The V gene end was trimmed by 0 bases and the J gene end by 4 bases; junction bases not matched to a gene: 6. The CDR3 sequence: CASSLEGAGTTEAFF. The CDR3 DNA reads as TGCGCCAGCAGCTTGGAGGGGGCGGGGACCACTGAAGCTTTCTTT.

The rearrangement joins TRBV6-5 to TRBJ2-7; D gene uncertain. V was cut by 6 bases and J by 6 bases, with 9 bases left in between. The germline V gene has CDR1 MNHEY and CDR2 SVGAGI. The CDR3 is made up of 11 amino acids. CDR3 in amino acids: CASSHTGEQYF. The DNA of the CDR3 is TGTGCCAGCAGCCATACCGGCGAGCAGTACTTC.

The chain uses TRBV11-3 and TRBJ1-2; the match to TRBD1 covers 9 bases. This CDR3 is built from 13 residues. Per the germline V gene, CDR1 is SGHNT and CDR2 is YENEEA. With 11 bases clipped from V and 5 bases from J, the junction kept 9 bases outside the gene matches. The CDR3 DNA reads as TGTGCCGGATCCAGACAGGGGGGGTATGGCTACACCTTC. It translates to CAGSRQGGYGYTF.

V gene TRBV28 combines with J gene TRBJ2-3; possibly TRBD2 for D (6 bases). Trimming removed 2 bases at V and 2 bases at J, with 20 bases between. Germline CDR1 reads MDHEN; CDR2 reads SYDVKM. The CDR3 totals 18 residues. CDR3 protein: CASSLPLLSEGLTDTQYF. The DNA of the CDR3 is TGTGCCAGCAGTTTACCGCTACTCAGCGAGGGACTCACAGATACGCAGTATTTT. Full variable domain (outside the CDR3, taken from reference TRBV28 and TRBJ2-3): DVKVTQSSRYLVKRTGEKVFLECVQDMDHENMFWYRQDPGLGLRLIYFSYDVKMKEKGDIPEGYSVSREKKERFSLILESASTNQTSMYLCASSLPLLSEGLTDTQYFGPGTRLTVL.

The chain joins TRBV9 to TRBJ2-7; the match to TRBD2 covers 12 bases. CDR3 length: 19 amino acids. Unmatched junction bases numbered 15, after V lost 3 bases and J lost 2 bases. The germline V gene encodes CDR1 SGDLS and CDR2 YYNGEE. The CDR3 protein is CASSAGARLAGAWTYEQYF. CDR3 bases: TGTGCCAGCAGCGCAGGGGCCCGACTAGCGGGAGCTTGGACCTACGAGCAGTACTTC.

The chain carries TRBV19 and TRBJ2-7; 8 bases align to TRBD1. This CDR3 comprises 15 residues. Germline-derived CDR1 and CDR2 are LNHDA and SQIVND (reference sequence). Trimming removed 6 bases from V and 4 bases from J; junction bases left unmatched: 11. CDR3 loop: CASSTPPGQAYEQYF. DNA for the CDR3: TGTGCCAGTAGCACTCCGCCGGGACAGGCGTACGAGCAGTACTTC.

CDR3 bases: TGCAGTGTGCGGGAGGCCTACGAGCAGTACTTC. Translating it yields CSVREAYEQYF. V and J are TRBV20-1 and TRBJ2-7, with 8 nucleotides matching TRBD2. CDR1 is DFQATT and CDR2 is SNEGSKA in the germline V gene (reference sequence). With 7 bases clipped from V and 2 bases from J, the junction kept 1 base outside the gene matches. This CDR3 contains 11 residues.

This CDR3 is CASSPRQVLSGNTIYF. Written as DNA, the CDR3 is TGTGCCAGCAGCCCGCGACAGGTCCTCTCTGGAAACACCATATATTTT. The chain uses TRBV9 and TRBJ1-3, with TRBD1 as a possible D gene (6 bases). The germline gives CDR1 SGDLS, CDR2 YYNGEE. With 4 bases removed from V and 0 bases from J, the gap between germline ends came to 14 bases. The CDR3 has 16 residues. The full variable domain, its missing parts supplied by reference TRBV9 and TRBJ1-3, is DSGVTQTPKHLITATGQRVTLRCSPRSGDLSVYWYQQSLDQGLQFLIQYYNGEERAKGNILERFSAQQFPDLHSELNLSSLELGDSALYFCASSPRQVLSGNTIYFGEGSWLTVV.

The chain joins TRBV9 to TRBJ1-2; 7 bases are a match to TRBD1. Germline V gene lookup returns CDR1 SGDLS and CDR2 YYNGEE. This CDR3 contains 16 residues. Germline trimming cut 0 bases from V and 4 bases from J; bases unmatched to any gene: 9. The CDR3 sequence: CASSVAQGEPFYGYTF. The CDR3 DNA sequence: TGTGCCAGCAGCGTAGCGCAGGGGGAGCCCTTCTATGGCTACACCTTC.

V usage is TRBV5-8 and J usage is TRBJ1-1, with no clear D. V shed 0 bases and J shed 6 bases, with 15 bases lying between them. The CDR3 is 15 amino acids. The germline V gene has CDR1 SGHTS and CDR2 YDEGEE. The CDR3 region has the DNA TGTGCCAGCAGCTTGGGTGGAGATATGGGAGCTGAAGCTTTCTTT. Amino acid sequence: CASSLGGDMGAEAFF.

This clone was detected once. V gene TRBV5-1 combines with J gene TRBJ2-5; the match to TRBD2 covers 8 bases. Trimming at V came to 0 bases and at J to 1 base, leaving 5 bases not matched to a gene. The CDR3 length is 16 residues. The germline CDR1 and CDR2 sequences are SGHRS and YFSETQ. In nucleotides, the CDR3 is TGCGCCAGCAGCTTGGCGGGAGCGGGGGCCCAAGAGACCCAGTACTTC. Amino acids: CASSLAGAGAQETQYF.

This clone was detected only once. The V gene is TRBV14, the J gene TRBJ1-4; TRBD1 aligns across 8 bases. This CDR3 is 16 amino acids long. Trimming removed 0 bases from V and 8 bases from J; junction bases left unmatched: 8. Per germline, CDR1 SGHDN and CDR2 FVKESK. The CDR3 DNA is TGTGCCAGCAGCCAAGATCGGACAGGGTCAGGAGAAAAACTGTTTTTT. This sequence encodes CASSQDRTGSGEKLFF. Supplemented by reference TRBV14 and TRBJ1-4, the full variable domain reads EAGVTQFPSHSVIEKGQTVTLRCDPISGHDNLYWYRRVMGKEIKFLLHFVKESKQDESGMPNNRFLAERTGGTYSTLKVQPAELEDSGVYFCASSQDRTGSGEKLFFGSGTQLSVL.